Listed here are 8 T cell receptor beta chains from one sample, sequenced in a study of cytomegalovirus exposure and HLA in healthy donors. PCR primers comprised 60 Vbeta and 13 Jbeta primers. Sequenced by immunoSEQ multiplex PCR; TCRdb stores in-frame clones only, minus some. This sample has around 150,000 clones, with 55% to 70% found just once. Sequenced material: PBMCs. The receptors originated from a woman in her thirties or forties in good health and CMV-seropositive.

This chain joins TRBV28 and TRBJ2-7; 8 bases are shared with TRBD2. Germline lookup yields CDR1 MDHEN and CDR2 SYDVKM. V gave up 4 bases and J gave up 2 bases; unmatched junction bases: 13. CDR3 length: 17 amino acids. CDR3 nucleotides: TGTGCCAGCAGTTCCCCCCCATTTAGCGGGACTACCTACGAGCAGTACTTC. It specifies CASSSPPFSGTTYEQYF.

V usage is TRBV6-1 and J usage is TRBJ1-4, with TRBD1 matching over 9 bases. Germline CDR1 and CDR2: MNHNS and SASEGT. This CDR3 comprises 15 residues. V gave up 2 bases and J gave up 6 bases; unmatched junction bases: 4. The CDR3 sequence is CASSERGTGHEKLFF. CDR3 nucleotides: TGTGCCAGCAGTGAACGTGGGACAGGGCATGAAAAACTGTTTTTT.

The rearrangement uses TRBV28 and TRBJ2-4; TRBD1 matches at 9 bases. Germline V gives CDR1 MDHEN, CDR2 SYDVKM. The CDR3 totals 15 residues. Germline trimming cut 6 bases from V and 0 bases from J; bases unmatched to any gene: 3. CDR3 bases: TGTGCCAGCAGCCTACAGGGGGCAGCCAAAAACATTCAGTACTTC. This encodes CASSLQGAAKNIQYF.

The genes are TRBV25-1 and TRBJ2-7; 11 positions match TRBD2. CDR3 size: 15 residues. Germline CDR1 MGHDK, CDR2 SYGVNS. The V and J ends lost 1 base and 1 base, in that order; junction bases with no gene match: 0. The CDR3 DNA reads as TGTGCCAGCAGTGAATCTAGCGGGGGGTCCTACGAGCAGTACTTC. It translates to CASSESSGGSYEQYF.

The chain employs TRBV6-6 and TRBJ1-4; D perhaps matches TRBD1 (5 bases). Trimming stripped 4 bases from V and 5 bases from J, with 14 bases between. The CDR3 has 15 amino acids. CDR1 and CDR2 (germline): MNHNY, SVGAGI (reference sequence). The CDR3 loop reads CASSSKGVGNEKLFF. CDR3 in DNA: TGTGCCAGCAGTTCAAAAGGGGTTGGCAATGAAAAACTGTTTTTT.

The CDR3 coding sequence is TGTGCCAGCAGCTTAATACAGGGACATGGCTACACCTTC. Protein: CASSLIQGHGYTF. The rearrangement joins TRBV7-2 to TRBJ1-2; tentative D call: TRBD1 (6 bases). Germline V gene sequence: CDR1 SGHTA, CDR2 FQGNSA. V was pared by 2 bases and J by 6 bases, with 10 bases between. This CDR3 spans 13 amino acids.

The rearrangement uses TRBV7-9 and TRBJ2-5; the D is unclear. The CDR3 has 13 amino acids. Trimming shortened V by 5 bases and J by 5 bases, and 12 bases separated the two germline ends. Germline V CDR1 and CDR2: SEHNR, FQNEAQ (reference sequence). CDR3 in amino acids: CASSVDGLETQYF. The CDR3 bases are TGTGCCAGCAGCGTCGACGGGTTGGAGACCCAGTACTTC.

This clone turned up a few times. V is TRBV9 and J is TRBJ2-7; TRBD2 matches at 9 bases. The CDR3 is made up of 16 amino acids. With V trimmed by 3 bases and J by 7 bases, 14 bases remained unmatched. Germline CDR1 SGDLS, CDR2 YYNGEE. The CDR3: CASSAASGRPPGEQYF. The CDR3 bases are TGTGCCAGCAGCGCCGCCAGCGGGAGGCCCCCTGGAGAGCAGTACTTC.